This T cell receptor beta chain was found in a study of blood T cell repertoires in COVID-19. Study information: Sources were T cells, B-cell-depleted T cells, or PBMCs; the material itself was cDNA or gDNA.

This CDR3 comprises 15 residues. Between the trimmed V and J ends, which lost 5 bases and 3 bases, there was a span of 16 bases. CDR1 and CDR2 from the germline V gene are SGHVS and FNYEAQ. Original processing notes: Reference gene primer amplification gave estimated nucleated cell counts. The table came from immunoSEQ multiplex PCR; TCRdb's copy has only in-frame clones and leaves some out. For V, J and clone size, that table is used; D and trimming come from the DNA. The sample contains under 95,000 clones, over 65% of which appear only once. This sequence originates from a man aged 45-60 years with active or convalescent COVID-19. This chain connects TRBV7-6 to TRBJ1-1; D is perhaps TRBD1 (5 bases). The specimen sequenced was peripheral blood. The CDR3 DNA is TGTGCCAGCAGCCCGGGCAGGGCCTTGGACACTGAAGCTTTCTTT. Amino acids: CASSPGRALDTEAFF.